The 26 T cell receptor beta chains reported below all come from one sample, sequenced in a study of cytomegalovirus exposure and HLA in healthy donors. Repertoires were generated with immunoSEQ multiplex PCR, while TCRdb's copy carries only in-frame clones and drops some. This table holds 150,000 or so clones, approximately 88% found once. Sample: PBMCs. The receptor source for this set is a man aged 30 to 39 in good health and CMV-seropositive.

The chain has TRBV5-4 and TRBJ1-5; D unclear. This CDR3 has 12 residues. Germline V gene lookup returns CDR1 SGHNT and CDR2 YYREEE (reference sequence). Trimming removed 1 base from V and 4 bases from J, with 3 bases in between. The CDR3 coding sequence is TGTGCCAGCAGCTTGCCAAATCAGCCCCAGCATTTT. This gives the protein CASSLPNQPQHF. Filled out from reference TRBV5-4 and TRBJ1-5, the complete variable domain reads ETGVTQSPTHLIKTRGQQVTLRCSSQSGHNTVSWYQQALGQGPQFIFQYYREEENGRGNFPPRFSGLQFPNYSSELNVNALELDDSALYLCASSLPNQPQHFGDGTRLSIL.

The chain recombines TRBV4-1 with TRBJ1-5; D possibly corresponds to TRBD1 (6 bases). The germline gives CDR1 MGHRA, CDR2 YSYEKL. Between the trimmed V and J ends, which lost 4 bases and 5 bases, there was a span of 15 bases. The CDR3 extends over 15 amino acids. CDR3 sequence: CASSPGGGEDQPQHF. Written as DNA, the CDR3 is TGCGCCAGCAGCCCCGGAGGGGGGGAAGATCAGCCCCAGCATTTT.

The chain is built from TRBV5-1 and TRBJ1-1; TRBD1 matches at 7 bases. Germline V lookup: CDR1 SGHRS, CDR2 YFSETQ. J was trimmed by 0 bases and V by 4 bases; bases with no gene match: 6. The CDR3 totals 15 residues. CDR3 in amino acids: CASSVSGQMNTEAFF. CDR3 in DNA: TGCGCCAGCAGCGTGTCGGGACAGATGAACACTGAAGCTTTCTTT.

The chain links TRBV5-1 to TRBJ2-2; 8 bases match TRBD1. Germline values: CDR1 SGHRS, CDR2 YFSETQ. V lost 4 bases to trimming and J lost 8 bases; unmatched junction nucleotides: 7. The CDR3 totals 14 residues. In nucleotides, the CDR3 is TGCGCCAGCAGCACCGGACAGGGACGAGGGGAGCTGTTTTTT. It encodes CASSTGQGRGELFF.

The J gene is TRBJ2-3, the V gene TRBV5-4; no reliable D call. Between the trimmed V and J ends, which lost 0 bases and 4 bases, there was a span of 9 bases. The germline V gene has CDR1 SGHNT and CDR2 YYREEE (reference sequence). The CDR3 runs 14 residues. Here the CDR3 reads CASSLEAFADTQYF. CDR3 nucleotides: TGTGCCAGCAGCTTGGAAGCGTTCGCAGATACGCAGTATTTT.

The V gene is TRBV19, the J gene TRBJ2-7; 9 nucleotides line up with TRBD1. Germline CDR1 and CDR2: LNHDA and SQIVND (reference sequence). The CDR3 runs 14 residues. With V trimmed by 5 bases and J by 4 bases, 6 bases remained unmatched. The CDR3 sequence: CASSPDRGLYEQYF. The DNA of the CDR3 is TGTGCCAGTAGTCCGGACAGGGGACTTTACGAGCAGTACTTC.

The CDR3 sequence: CASSLPSGANTGELFF. The CDR3 DNA is TGTGCCAGCTCCCTTCCGAGCGGAGCGAACACCGGGGAGCTGTTTTTT. The chain has TRBV6-6 and TRBJ2-2, with D possibly being TRBD2 (5 bases). V was clipped by 8 bases and J by 0 bases, with 16 bases between them. The CDR3 spans 16 residues. Germline CDR1 reads MNHNY; CDR2 reads SVGAGI (reference sequence).

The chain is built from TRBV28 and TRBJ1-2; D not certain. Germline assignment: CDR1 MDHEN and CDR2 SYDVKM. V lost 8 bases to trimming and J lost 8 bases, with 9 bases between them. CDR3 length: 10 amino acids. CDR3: CASYGFGYTF. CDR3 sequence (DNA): TGTGCCAGCTACGGGTTCGGCTACACCTTC.

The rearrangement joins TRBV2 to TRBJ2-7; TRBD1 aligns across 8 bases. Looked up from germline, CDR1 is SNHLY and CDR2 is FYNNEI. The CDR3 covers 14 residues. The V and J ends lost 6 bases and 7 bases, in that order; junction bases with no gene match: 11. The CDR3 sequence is CASRPGTGPQEQYF. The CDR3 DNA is TGTGCCAGCAGGCCCGGGACAGGTCCCCAAGAGCAGTACTTC.

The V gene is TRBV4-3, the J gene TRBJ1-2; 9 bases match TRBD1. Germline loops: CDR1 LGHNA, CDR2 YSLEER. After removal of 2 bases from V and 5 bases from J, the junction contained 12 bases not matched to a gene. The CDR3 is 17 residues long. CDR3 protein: CASSQSGTGPLRYGYTF. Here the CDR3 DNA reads TGCGCCAGCAGCCAATCCGGGACAGGGCCCCTTCGGTATGGCTACACCTTC.

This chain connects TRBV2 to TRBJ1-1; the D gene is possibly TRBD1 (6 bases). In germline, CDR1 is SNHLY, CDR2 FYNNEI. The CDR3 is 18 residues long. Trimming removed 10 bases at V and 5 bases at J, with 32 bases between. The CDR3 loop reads CATDGTGTQRDPRTEAFF. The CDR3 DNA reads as TGTGCCACCGACGGAACCGGGACACAGAGAGACCCGAGGACTGAAGCTTTCTTT.

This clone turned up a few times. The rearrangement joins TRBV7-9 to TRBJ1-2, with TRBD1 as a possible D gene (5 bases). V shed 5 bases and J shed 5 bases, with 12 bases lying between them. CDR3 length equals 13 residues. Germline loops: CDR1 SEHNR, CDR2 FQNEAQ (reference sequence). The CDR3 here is CASSPMGGYGYTF. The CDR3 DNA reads TGTGCCAGCAGCCCCATGGGGGGATATGGCTACACCTTC. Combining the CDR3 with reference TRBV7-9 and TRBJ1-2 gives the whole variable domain DTGVSQNPRHKITKRGQNVTFRCDPISEHNRLYWYRQTLGQGPEFLTYFQNEAQLEKSRLLSDRFSAERPKGSFSTLEIQRTEQGDSAMYLCASSPMGGYGYTFGSGTRLTVV.

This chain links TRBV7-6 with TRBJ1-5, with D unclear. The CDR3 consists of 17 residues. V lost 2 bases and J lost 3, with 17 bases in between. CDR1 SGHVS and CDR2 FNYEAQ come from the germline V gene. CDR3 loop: CASSLRPSGQVNQPQHF. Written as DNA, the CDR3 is TGTGCCAGCAGCTTAAGGCCGAGCGGGCAGGTCAATCAGCCCCAGCATTTT.

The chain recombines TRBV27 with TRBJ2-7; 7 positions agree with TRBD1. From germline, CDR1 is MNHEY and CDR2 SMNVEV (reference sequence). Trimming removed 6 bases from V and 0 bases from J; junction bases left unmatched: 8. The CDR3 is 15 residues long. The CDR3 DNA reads TGTGCCAGCAGCGTAAAGGGGACAGACTCCTACGAGCAGTACTTC. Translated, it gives CASSVKGTDSYEQYF.

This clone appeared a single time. CDR3 sequence: CASSPGQLNYGYTF. The CDR3 nucleotides are TGTGCCAGCAGCCCGGGACAGCTCAACTATGGCTACACCTTC. The chain employs TRBV6-6 and TRBJ1-2; 7 bases map to TRBD1. J gave up 2 bases and V 6 bases, and 6 bases lay outside the gene matches. Germline assignment: CDR1 MNHNY and CDR2 SVGAGI (reference sequence). The CDR3 contains 14 residues.

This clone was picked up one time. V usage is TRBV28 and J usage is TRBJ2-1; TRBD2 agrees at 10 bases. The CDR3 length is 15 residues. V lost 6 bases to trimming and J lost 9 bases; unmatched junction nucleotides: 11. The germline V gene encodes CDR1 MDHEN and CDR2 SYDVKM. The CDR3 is CASRLAGEQLGEQFF. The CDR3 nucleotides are TGTGCCAGCAGGCTAGCGGGAGAGCAACTGGGTGAGCAGTTCTTC.

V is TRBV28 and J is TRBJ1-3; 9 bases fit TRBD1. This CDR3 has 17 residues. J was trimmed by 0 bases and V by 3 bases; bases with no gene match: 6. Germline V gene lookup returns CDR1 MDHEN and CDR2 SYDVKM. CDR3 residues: CASSFHRGPSSGNTIYF. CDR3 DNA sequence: TGTGCCAGCAGTTTTCACAGGGGGCCCAGCTCTGGAAACACCATATATTTT.

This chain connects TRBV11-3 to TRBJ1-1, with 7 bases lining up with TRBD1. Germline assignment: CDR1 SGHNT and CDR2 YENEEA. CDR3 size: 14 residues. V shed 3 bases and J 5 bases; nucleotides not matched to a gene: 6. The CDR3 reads CASSLAEQGTEAFF. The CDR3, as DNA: TGTGCCAGCAGCTTGGCCGAACAGGGGACTGAAGCTTTCTTT.

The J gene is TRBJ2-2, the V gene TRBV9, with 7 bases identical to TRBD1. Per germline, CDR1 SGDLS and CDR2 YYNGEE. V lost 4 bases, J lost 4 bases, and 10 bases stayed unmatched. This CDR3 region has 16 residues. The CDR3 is CASSSPRQGVTGELFF. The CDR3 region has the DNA TGTGCCAGCAGCTCTCCCAGACAGGGAGTCACCGGGGAGCTGTTTTTT.

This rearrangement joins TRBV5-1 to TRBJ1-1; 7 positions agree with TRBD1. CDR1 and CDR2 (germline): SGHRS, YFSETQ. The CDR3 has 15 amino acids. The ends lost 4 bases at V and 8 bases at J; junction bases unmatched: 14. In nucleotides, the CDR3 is TGCGCCAGCAGCCCCCCGTATCCTAGGGACAGAGAAGCTTTCTTT. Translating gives CASSPPYPRDREAFF. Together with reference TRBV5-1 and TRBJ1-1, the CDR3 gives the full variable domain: KAGVTQTPRYLIKTRGQQVTLSCSPISGHRSVSWYQQTPGQGLQFLFEYFSETQRNKGNFPGRFSGRQFSNSRSEMNVSTLELGDSALYLCASSPPYPRDREAFFGQGTRLTVV.

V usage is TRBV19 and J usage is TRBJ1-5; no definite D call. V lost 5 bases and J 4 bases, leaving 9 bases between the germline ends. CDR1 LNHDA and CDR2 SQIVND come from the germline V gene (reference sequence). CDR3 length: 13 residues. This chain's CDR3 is CASSPGWNQPQHF. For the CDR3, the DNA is TGTGCCAGTAGTCCGGGGTGGAATCAGCCCCAGCATTTT.

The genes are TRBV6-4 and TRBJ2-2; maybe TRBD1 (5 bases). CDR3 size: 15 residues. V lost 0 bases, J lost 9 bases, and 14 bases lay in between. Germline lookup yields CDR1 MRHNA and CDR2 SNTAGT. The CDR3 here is CASSDSPGALRELFF. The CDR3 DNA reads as TGTGCCAGCAGTGACTCGCCTGGGGCCCTTCGGGAGCTGTTTTTT.

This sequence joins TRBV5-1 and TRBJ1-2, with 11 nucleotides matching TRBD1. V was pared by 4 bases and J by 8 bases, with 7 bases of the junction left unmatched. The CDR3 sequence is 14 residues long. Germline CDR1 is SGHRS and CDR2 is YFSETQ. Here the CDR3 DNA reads TGCGCCAGCAGCCCGGACAGGGGGCTAGAAGGCTACACCTTC. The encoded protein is CASSPDRGLEGYTF.

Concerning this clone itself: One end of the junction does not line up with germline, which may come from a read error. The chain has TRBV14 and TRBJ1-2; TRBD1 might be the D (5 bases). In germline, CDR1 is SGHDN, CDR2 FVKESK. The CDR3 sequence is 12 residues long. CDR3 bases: TGTGCCAGCAGCCAAGATCGAGCGGGGCTCTCCTTC. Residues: CASSQDRAGLSF.

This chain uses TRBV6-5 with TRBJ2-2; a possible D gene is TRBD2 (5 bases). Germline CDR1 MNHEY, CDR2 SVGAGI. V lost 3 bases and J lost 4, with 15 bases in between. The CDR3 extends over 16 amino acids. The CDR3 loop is CASSYSRGRFTGELFF. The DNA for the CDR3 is TGTGCCAGCAGTTATTCCCGCGGGCGGTTCACCGGGGAGCTGTTTTTT.

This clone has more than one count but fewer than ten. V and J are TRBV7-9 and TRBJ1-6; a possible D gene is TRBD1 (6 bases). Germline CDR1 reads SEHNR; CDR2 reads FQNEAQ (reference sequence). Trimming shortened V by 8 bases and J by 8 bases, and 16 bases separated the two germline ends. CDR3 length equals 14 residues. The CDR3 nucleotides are TGTGCCAGCGGCGGTGGACAGCAGTATTCACCCCTCCACTTT. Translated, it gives CASGGGQQYSPLHF. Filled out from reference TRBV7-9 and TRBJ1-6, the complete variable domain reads DTGVSQNPRHKITKRGQNVTFRCDPISEHNRLYWYRQTLGQGPEFLTYFQNEAQLEKSRLLSDRFSAERPKGSFSTLEIQRTEQGDSAMYLCASGGGQQYSPLHFGNGTRLTVT.